The 23 T cell receptor beta chains listed next were all sequenced from one sample in a study of cytomegalovirus exposure and HLA in healthy donors. The study ran its PCR with 60 Vbeta and 13 Jbeta primers. Sequencing used immunoSEQ multiplex PCR; TCRdb keeps in-frame clones, though not all of them. Among some 200,000 clones, about 70% were seen once, and the ten largest hold less than 3%. The specimen was PBMCs. These TCRs come from a man in his forties or fifties in good health and CMV-seropositive.

V usage is TRBV27 and J usage is TRBJ1-1, with a weak D call TRBD1 (5 bases). Looked up from germline, CDR1 is MNHEY and CDR2 is SMNVEV (reference sequence). V lost 5 bases, J lost 4 bases, and 11 bases lay in between. The CDR3 extends over 13 amino acids. The CDR3 reads CASSGALGTEAFF. In DNA, the CDR3 is TGTGCCAGCAGTGGGGCCCTAGGCACTGAAGCTTTCTTT.

V gene TRBV6-5 combines with J gene TRBJ1-1; D is ambiguous. The V end lost 2 bases, the J end lost 10 bases, and 17 bases lay between the germline ends. This CDR3 has 14 amino acids. Looked up from germline, CDR1 is MNHEY and CDR2 is SVGAGI. CDR3: CASSYRALALGAFF. For the CDR3, the DNA is TGTGCCAGCAGTTACCGCGCTTTAGCCCTAGGAGCTTTCTTT.

The chain has TRBV5-8 and TRBJ2-7; 9 bases agree with TRBD2. J gave up 10 bases and V 4 bases, and 15 bases lay outside the gene matches. This CDR3 has 15 residues. Germline assignment: CDR1 SGHTS and CDR2 YDEGEE. In DNA form, the CDR3 reads TGTGCCAGCAGCCCATTAGGACTAGCGCCCGCGGGACAGTACTTC. It yields the protein CASSPLGLAPAGQYF.

The chain carries TRBV5-4 and TRBJ2-1; D perhaps matches TRBD2 (6 bases). Germline CDR1 is SGHNT and CDR2 is YYREEE (reference sequence). The V end lost 7 bases, the J end lost 8 bases, and 22 bases lay between the germline ends. The CDR3 consists of 15 residues. The CDR3 DNA reads TGTGCCAGCCATCGAGACTGGGAGCCGGGGGATGAGCAGTTCTTC. Amino acid sequence: CASHRDWEPGDEQFF.

The chain recombines TRBV10-2 with TRBJ1-1, with TRBD1 matching 7 bases. The CDR3 is 13 residues long. CDR1 WSHSY and CDR2 SAAADI come from the germline V gene. Germline trimming cut 3 bases from V and 4 bases from J; bases unmatched to any gene: 2. As DNA, the CDR3 is TGCGCCAGCAGTGATGCAGGGGGCACTGAAGCTTTCTTT. This encodes CASSDAGGTEAFF.

The rearrangement links TRBV11-2 to TRBJ1-3, with D possibly matching TRBD1 (6 bases). The CDR3 covers 16 residues. CDR1 SGHAT and CDR2 FQNNGV come from the germline V gene. V was clipped by 2 bases and J by 3 bases, with 14 bases between them. The CDR3 coding sequence is TGTGCCAGCAGCTTAACCCCAGGGGCTTATGGAAACACCATATATTTT. This codes for CASSLTPGAYGNTIYF.

J is TRBJ2-2 and V is TRBV29-1; 9 nucleotides line up with TRBD1. This CDR3 is 14 amino acids long. V trimming: 5 bases; J trimming: 4 bases; junction bases outside the gene matches: 5. The germline CDR1 and CDR2 sequences are SQVTM and ANQGSEA. CDR3 sequence: CSVRTGDGTGELFF. In nucleotides, the CDR3 is TGCAGCGTTAGGACAGGGGACGGCACCGGGGAGCTGTTTTTT.

This chain joins TRBV5-4 and TRBJ1-6, with TRBD1 matching 10 bases. CDR1 is SGHNT, CDR2 YYREEE, per germline (reference sequence). This CDR3 comprises 15 residues. V gave up 0 bases and J gave up 9 bases; unmatched junction bases: 3. The CDR3 is CASSLGGQGGSPLHF. The CDR3, as DNA: TGTGCCAGCAGCTTGGGAGGACAGGGGGGTTCACCCCTCCACTTT.

The CDR3 bases are TGTGCCAGCAGTTTAGGCCAGACCTACGAGCAGTACTTC. It translates to CASSLGQTYEQYF. The chain is built from TRBV27 and TRBJ2-7; D is unclear. This CDR3 region has 13 residues. Germline assignment: CDR1 MNHEY and CDR2 SMNVEV (reference sequence). V lost 2 bases and J 2 bases, leaving 7 bases between the germline ends.

The chain links TRBV5-6 to TRBJ1-1; D might be TRBD1 (5 bases). This CDR3 is built from 16 residues. Trimming left V 1 base short and J 5 bases short, with 18 bases between. The germline gives CDR1 SGHDT, CDR2 YYEEEE. The CDR3 reads CASSLHTRVFGTEAFF. DNA for the CDR3: TGTGCCAGCAGCTTGCACACCAGGGTTTTCGGGACTGAAGCTTTCTTT.

V gene TRBV5-4 combines with J gene TRBJ1-2; 8 positions match TRBD1. Germline V gene lookup returns CDR1 SGHNT and CDR2 YYREEE (reference sequence). The CDR3 is 15 residues long. The trim removed 5 bases at V and 2 bases at J, leaving 8 bases unmatched. The CDR3 DNA sequence: TGTGCCAGCAGGAAGGGGCAGGGGGCCAACTATGGCTACACCTTC. It specifies CASRKGQGANYGYTF.

The chain joins TRBV5-8 to TRBJ2-3; 9 bases are a match to TRBD1. CDR3 length equals 17 residues. The ends lost 4 bases at V and 4 bases at J; junction bases unmatched: 13. CDR1 and CDR2 from the germline V gene are SGHTS and YDEGEE. The CDR3 protein is CASSPRGGDRDADTQYF. CDR3 nucleotides: TGTGCCAGCAGCCCCAGGGGGGGGGACAGGGACGCAGATACGCAGTATTTT. The variable domain in full, with the rest retrieved from reference TRBV5-8 and TRBJ2-3, is EAGVTQSPTHLIKTRGQQATLRCSPISGHTSVYWYQQALGLGLQFLLWYDEGEERNRGNFPPRFSGRQFPNYSSELNVNALELEDSALYLCASSPRGGDRDADTQYFGPGTRLTVL.

This clone was found a few times. This chain uses TRBV6-1 with TRBJ2-5; 7 bases are shared with TRBD1. From germline, CDR1 is MNHNS and CDR2 SASEGT. V lost 1 base, J lost 4 bases, and 3 bases stayed unmatched. The CDR3 contains 14 residues. CDR3 nucleotide sequence: TGTGCCAGCAGTGAAGGGACAGGAAGAGAGACCCAGTACTTC. This codes for CASSEGTGRETQYF.

This clone occurred a few times. CDR3 residues: CASSLSMSGDPYEQYF. The DNA of the CDR3 is TGTGCCAGCAGCTTAAGCATGTCAGGGGACCCCTACGAGCAGTACTTC. The chain has TRBV7-9 and TRBJ2-7; maybe TRBD1 (6 bases). The CDR3 extends over 16 amino acids. V gave up 2 bases and J gave up 2 bases, with 16 bases separating them. Germline V gene sequence: CDR1 SEHNR, CDR2 FQNEAQ (reference sequence).

This sequence joins TRBV18 and TRBJ2-2; D is unclear. In germline, CDR1 is KGHSH, CDR2 LQKENI. This CDR3 has 14 residues. Trimming took off 2 bases at V and 1 base at J, with 5 bases between the two ends. CDR3 sequence (DNA): TGTGCCAGCTCACCATCCGTGAACACCGGGGAGCTGTTTTTT. Translation gives CASSPSVNTGELFF.

This chain links TRBV21-1 with TRBJ1-5; no check of the table's D call, TRBD1, against the DNA was made. TRBV21-1 has pseudogene status. The CDR3 spans 20 residues. This CDR3 is CASSKDNSGQARAGNQPQHF. The CDR3 DNA follows: TGTGCCAGCAGCAAAGATAATTCCGGACAAGCCCGGGCGGGCAATCAGCCCCAGCATTTT.

The chain is built from TRBV4-1 and TRBJ2-1, with TRBD2 matching 7 bases. This CDR3 has 17 residues. V lost 3 bases, J lost 0 bases, and 8 bases stayed unmatched. Per germline, CDR1 MGHRA and CDR2 YSYEKL. The CDR3 nucleotides read TGCGCCAGCAGCCACAACTTGGGAGGGGTCTCCTACAATGAGCAGTTCTTC. Encoded protein: CASSHNLGGVSYNEQFF.

V and J are TRBV28 and TRBJ1-2, with 7 bases that match TRBD1. This CDR3 spans 19 amino acids. CDR1 and CDR2 from the germline V gene are MDHEN and SYDVKM. Germline trimming cut 6 bases from V and 3 bases from J; bases unmatched to any gene: 22. CDR3 sequence reads: CASSPYYQGRGGVHYGYTF. The CDR3, as DNA: TGTGCCAGCAGCCCATACTACCAGGGGAGAGGGGGCGTGCACTATGGCTACACCTTC.

The CDR3, as DNA: TGTGCCAGCAGCTTACGAGCTTTTTATAGGGGGACTGAAGCTTTCTTT. It translates to CASSLRAFYRGTEAFF. The chain employs TRBV7-2 and TRBJ1-1, with D tentatively TRBD1 (6 bases). The CDR3 totals 16 residues. CDR1 is SGHTA and CDR2 is FQGNSA in the germline V gene. Trimming took off 2 bases at V and 5 bases at J, with 18 bases between the two ends.

This clone appeared a few times. The chain carries TRBV5-6 and TRBJ2-7; possible D gene TRBD1, 6 bases. Trimming left V 5 bases short and J 8 bases short, with 20 bases between. Germline loops: CDR1 SGHDT, CDR2 YYEEEE. The CDR3 has 14 residues. The CDR3 region has the DNA TGTGCCAGCAGACACAACAGGGTATACGGACAGCAGTACTTC. It encodes CASRHNRVYGQQYF.

The chain recombines TRBV11-2 with TRBJ1-4; TRBD1 is a possible D gene (6 bases). From germline, CDR1 is SGHAT and CDR2 FQNNGV. This CDR3 has 13 residues. Trimming took off 4 bases at V and 10 bases at J, with 13 bases between the two ends. The CDR3 coding sequence is TGTGCCAGCAGCTCCTCAGGGGTTGGAAAACTGTTTTTT. Its protein product is CASSSSGVGKLFF.

The chain recombines TRBV7-2 with TRBJ2-7, with D possibly TRBD1 on 5 matching bases. Germline values: CDR1 SGHTA, CDR2 FQGNSA. V gave up 8 bases and J gave up 6 bases, with 20 bases separating them. This CDR3 region has 14 residues. The CDR3 DNA reads TGTGCCAGCCGTCGCCTTCCAGGACAAAGCGAGCAGTACTTC. This gives the protein CASRRLPGQSEQYF.

The rearrangement joins TRBV5-6 to TRBJ2-7; D not certain. The CDR3 runs to 15 residues. Trimming removed 4 bases from V and 3 bases from J, with 17 bases in between. Per the germline V gene, CDR1 is SGHDT and CDR2 is YYEEEE. The CDR3 protein is CASSPISGSNYEQYF. CDR3 DNA: TGTGCCAGCAGCCCTATCTCCGGGTCCAACTACGAGCAGTACTTC.